This T cell receptor beta chain was retrieved from a study of Graves' ophthalmopathy and Graves' hyperthyroidism. Findings and caveats of the study: A majority of expanded thyroid clonotypes exceeding 0.001 frequency were likewise present in blood. A roughly 81% specificity and around 89% sensitivity were achieved by a 13-signature model that separated ophthalmopathy from stable hyperthyroidism.

Trimming removed 6 bases from V and 5 bases from J, with 13 bases in between. Germline CDR1 is MNHEY and CDR2 is SVGEGT. CDR3 length equals 14 residues. This clonotype has just a few counts. What it recognizes is unknown. CDR3 regions of TCR beta were amplified from RNA transcripts. The first-round RT-PCR employed HTBI primers together with the Qiagen OneStep RT-PCR kit. A multiplex PCR was then performed as the second round. TCRdb independently ran MiXCR on the multiplex PCR reads; one entry per CDR3 protein. Of fewer than 600,000 distinct CDR3 sequences listed, about 15% were seen once; the top ten hold about 10%.

This sequence originates from a woman aged 25 to 39 with Graves' ophthalmopathy. The sample comprised blood. The V gene is TRBV6-2 or TRBV6-3, the J gene TRBJ2-2; tentative D call: TRBD2 (6 bases). CDR3 region: CASSYLATTGELFF. CDR3 DNA: TGTGCCAGCAGCTATCTAGCGACGACCGGGGAGCTGTTTTTT.